The 28 T cell receptor beta chains below all came from one sample that was sequenced in a study of T cell changes during pregnancy in multiple sclerosis. TCRdb keeps only in-frame clones here, not all; method: immunoSEQ multiplex PCR. Among 14,000 to 15,000 clones, about 86% were seen once, and the ten largest hold over 15%. The starting material was CD8+ T cells from peripheral blood mononuclear cells, obtained in the first trimester of pregnancy. The origin of the receptors is a female donor with multiple sclerosis, enrolled in a pregnancy study.

The V call is TRBV15, the J call TRBJ1-5; D not certain. V lost 5 bases and J lost 0, with 5 bases in between. Germline values: CDR1 LNHNV, CDR2 YYDKDF (reference sequence). The CDR3 loop spans 13 amino acids. This CDR3 is CATSPNSNQPQHF. For the CDR3, the DNA is TGTGCCACCAGCCCTAATAGCAATCAGCCCCAGCATTTT.

The chain recombines TRBV28 with TRBJ2-2, with TRBD2 as a possible D gene (5 bases). The CDR3 is 12 residues long. Germline CDR1 reads MDHEN; CDR2 reads SYDVKM. V was cut by 2 bases and J by 7 bases, with 5 bases left in between. Here the CDR3 reads CASSLSGGELFF. CDR3 in DNA: TGTGCCAGCAGTTTAAGCGGCGGGGAGCTGTTTTTT. The entire variable domain, with the rest obtained from reference TRBV28 and TRBJ2-2, is as follows: DVKVTQSSRYLVKRTGEKVFLECVQDMDHENMFWYRQDPGLGLRLIYFSYDVKMKEKGDIPEGYSVSREKKERFSLILESASTNQTSMYLCASSLSGGELFFGEGSRLTVL.

The J gene is TRBJ2-3, the V gene TRBV28, with 9 bases identical to TRBD2. This CDR3 spans 15 amino acids. V gave up 6 bases and J gave up 2 bases; unmatched junction bases: 6. The germline gives CDR1 MDHEN, CDR2 SYDVKM. Here the CDR3 reads CASSLSGSDTDTQYF. The CDR3 DNA reads as TGTGCCAGCAGCCTTAGCGGGAGCGACACAGATACGCAGTATTTT.

The chain joins TRBV5-1 to TRBJ1-4; 7 bases are a match to TRBD1. The CDR3 loop spans 18 amino acids. The germline V gene has CDR1 SGHRS and CDR2 YFSETQ. V lost 0 bases and J lost 0; bases outside the gene matches: 8. Written as DNA, the CDR3 is TGCGCCAGCAGCTTGGAGGGGACAGACGTTCCAACTAATGAAAAACTGTTTTTT. The encoded protein is CASSLEGTDVPTNEKLFF.

V and J are TRBV19 and TRBJ2-5, with 12 positions matching TRBD2. From germline, CDR1 is LNHDA and CDR2 SQIVND (reference sequence). V lost 5 bases to trimming and J lost 2 bases; unmatched junction nucleotides: 9. The CDR3 spans 17 residues. The CDR3: CASSQDLAGGLQETQYF. The CDR3 coding sequence is TGTGCCAGTAGTCAAGATCTAGCGGGAGGGCTTCAAGAGACCCAGTACTTC.

The chain employs TRBV11-2 and TRBJ1-5; the D gene is possibly TRBD1 (6 bases). CDR1 and CDR2 from the germline V gene are SGHAT and FQNNGV. The CDR3 contains 14 residues. The germline V and J ends were trimmed by 5 bases and 2 bases, with 10 bases remaining between them. In nucleotides, the CDR3 is TGTGCCAGCAGCCAACAGGGCGGCAATCAGCCCCAGCATTTT. Encoded protein: CASSQQGGNQPQHF.

This chain uses TRBV15 with TRBJ1-4, with D perhaps TRBD1 (5 bases). Per germline, CDR1 LNHNV and CDR2 YYDKDF (reference sequence). This CDR3 has 18 residues. V lost 0 bases and J 3 bases, leaving 17 bases between the germline ends. The CDR3 loop reads CATSRDDLDSSANEKLFF. CDR3 nucleotide sequence: TGTGCCACCAGCAGAGATGATCTCGACAGTTCGGCTAATGAAAAACTGTTTTTT.

This sequence joins TRBV7-9 and TRBJ2-6; D perhaps matches TRBD1 (5 bases). This CDR3 has 13 residues. V lost 5 bases and J lost 12, with 14 bases in between. Germline values: CDR1 SEHNR, CDR2 FQNEAQ (reference sequence). The CDR3 here is CASSTVRQLVLTF. The DNA for the CDR3 is TGTGCCAGCAGCACTGTGAGACAGCTCGTCCTGACTTTC.

The CDR3 sequence: CASSIDRGLWDEQFF. CDR3 in DNA: TGTGCCAGTAGTATTGACAGGGGGCTTTGGGATGAGCAGTTCTTC. The J gene is TRBJ2-1, the V gene TRBV19; TRBD1 matches at 10 bases. Unmatched junction bases numbered 7, after V lost 3 bases and J lost 8 bases. CDR3 length: 15 amino acids. In germline, CDR1 is LNHDA, CDR2 SQIVND (reference sequence).

The chain employs TRBV5-4 and TRBJ2-2, with D possibly matching TRBD2 (7 bases). V dropped 1 base and J dropped 6 bases, with 16 bases sitting between them. The CDR3 contains 16 residues. The V gene's germline CDR1 is SGHNT and CDR2 YYREEE (reference sequence). The CDR3 DNA sequence: TGTGCCAGCAGCTTGTTAGGGGGGGCCCCCTCCGGGGAGCTGTTTTTT. Translated, it gives CASSLLGGAPSGELFF.

The chain employs TRBV29-1 and TRBJ2-7; 8 bases fit TRBD1. The CDR3 is 13 amino acids. The germline CDR1 and CDR2 sequences are SQVTM and ANQGSEA. V shed 7 bases, J shed 2 bases, and the junction held 7 bases outside the gene matches. CDR3 nucleotides: TGCAGCGCCGCGACAGGGGAACCCTACGAGCAGTACTTC. Amino acid sequence: CSAATGEPYEQYF.

This sequence joins TRBV19 and TRBJ2-3, with TRBD1 identical over 8 bases. CDR3 size: 15 residues. The ends lost 3 bases at V and 2 bases at J; junction bases unmatched: 4. The V gene's germline CDR1 is LNHDA and CDR2 SQIVND (reference sequence). CDR3 sequence (DNA): TGTGCCAGTAGTATTGGGGACAGGTTCACAGATACGCAGTATTTT. This codes for CASSIGDRFTDTQYF.

The V gene is TRBV15, the J gene TRBJ2-1; D is unclear. V lost 3 bases and J 2 bases, leaving 17 bases between the germline ends. Germline lookup yields CDR1 LNHNV and CDR2 YYDKDF (reference sequence). The CDR3 contains 17 residues. CDR3 region: CATSSALPGRAYNEQFF. The CDR3 nucleotides read TGTGCCACCAGCAGTGCCTTACCTGGGCGCGCCTACAATGAGCAGTTCTTC.

J is TRBJ2-3 and V is TRBV14, with a weak D call TRBD2 (5 bases). The V and J ends lost 3 bases and 0 bases respectively, with 10 bases between them. The germline V gene encodes CDR1 SGHDN and CDR2 FVKESK. CDR3 size: 15 residues. The CDR3 DNA reads TGTGCCAGCAGCCAGGGGAGCTGGAGCACAGATACGCAGTATTTT. The encoded protein is CASSQGSWSTDTQYF. Using reference TRBV14 and TRBJ2-3 for the parts outside the CDR3, the full variable domain is EAGVTQFPSHSVIEKGQTVTLRCDPISGHDNLYWYRRVMGKEIKFLLHFVKESKQDESGMPNNRFLAERTGGTYSTLKVQPAELEDSGVYFCASSQGSWSTDTQYFGPGTRLTVL.

The CDR3: CASSYISADEAFF. The CDR3 DNA follows: TGTGCCAGCAGTTATATCTCTGCGGATGAAGCTTTCTTT. The V call is TRBV6-6, the J call TRBJ1-1; D uncertain. The V gene lost 3 bases and the J gene lost 7 bases, with 12 bases spanning the gap. This CDR3 is built from 13 residues. Germline V gene data show CDR1 as MNHNY and CDR2 as SVGAGI (reference sequence).

The chain employs TRBV19 and TRBJ2-2; weak D call: TRBD2 (6 bases). Trimming removed 7 bases at V and 0 bases at J, with 12 bases between. The CDR3 extends over 15 amino acids. In germline, CDR1 is LNHDA, CDR2 SQIVND (reference sequence). This CDR3 is CASKEGLSNTGELFF. Here the CDR3 DNA reads TGTGCCAGTAAGGAGGGACTTTCGAACACCGGGGAGCTGTTTTTT.

The rearrangement joins TRBV5-1 to TRBJ1-1; 9 bases map to TRBD1. CDR3 length equals 15 residues. J was trimmed by 5 bases and V by 4 bases; bases with no gene match: 9. The germline V gene has CDR1 SGHRS and CDR2 YFSETQ. The CDR3 reads CASSLGQGMGTEAFF. The DNA of the CDR3 is TGCGCCAGCAGCCTAGGACAGGGGATGGGGACTGAAGCTTTCTTT.

V is TRBV2 and J is TRBJ2-1; 7 positions match TRBD2. Germline V gives CDR1 SNHLY, CDR2 FYNNEI. V shed 6 bases, J shed 6 bases, and the junction held 8 bases outside the gene matches. This CDR3 comprises 14 residues. The CDR3 spells CASSPGLGGNEQFF. CDR3 nucleotide sequence: TGTGCCAGCAGCCCCGGACTAGGAGGCAATGAGCAGTTCTTC.

The rearrangement uses TRBV4-1 and TRBJ2-5; D is ambiguous. The CDR3 totals 13 residues. Germline assignment: CDR1 MGHRA and CDR2 YSYEKL. The V and J ends lost 0 bases and 2 bases respectively, with 4 bases between them. The CDR3 DNA follows: TGCGCCAGCAGCCAAGACAAACAAGAGACCCAGTACTTC. This codes for CASSQDKQETQYF.

Notes on this clone: The junction shows a germline mismatch at one end, possibly a read error. CDR3 amino acids: CASTGLKYEQYF. CDR3 DNA: TGTGCTAGCACGGGACTTAAATACGAGCAGTACTTC. The gene calls are TRBV2 and TRBJ2-7; D possibly corresponds to TRBD2 (6 bases). Per germline, CDR1 SNHLY and CDR2 FYNNEI. CDR3 length equals 12 residues.

In its sample, this clone was seen once. The J gene is TRBJ2-7, the V gene TRBV28, with 7 bases that match TRBD2. V shed 3 bases and J 5 bases; nucleotides not matched to a gene: 7. CDR3 size: 14 residues. CDR1 and CDR2 from the germline V gene are MDHEN and SYDVKM. CDR3: CASSLMTSSDEQYF. The CDR3 nucleotides read TGTGCCAGCAGTTTGATGACTAGCTCGGACGAGCAGTACTTC.

CDR3 nucleotides: TGTGCCAGCAGGGGGACAGGGCGGAACACTGAAGCTTTCTTT. This codes for CASRGTGRNTEAFF. The chain is built from TRBV28 and TRBJ1-1; 9 nucleotides match TRBD1. V shed 6 bases, J shed 1 base, and the junction held 3 bases outside the gene matches. The CDR3 runs to 14 residues. In germline, CDR1 is MDHEN, CDR2 SYDVKM.

The gene calls are TRBV5-4 and TRBJ1-1, with D possibly being TRBD1 (6 bases). V was clipped by 4 bases and J by 5 bases, with 18 bases between them. CDR1 and CDR2 from the germline V gene are SGHNT and YYREEE (reference sequence). This CDR3 has 15 amino acids. The CDR3 spells CASSPPGVGGTEAFF. In nucleotides, the CDR3 is TGTGCCAGCAGCCCGCCCGGGGTAGGGGGTACTGAAGCTTTCTTT.

The genes are TRBV5-8 and TRBJ2-2, with D possibly matching TRBD1 (6 bases). Trimming took 7 bases from V and 3 from J, leaving 13 bases between them. The CDR3 has 14 amino acids. Germline CDR1 reads SGHTS; CDR2 reads YDEGEE. CDR3 sequence: CASATGWDTGELFF. The CDR3 bases are TGTGCCAGCGCTACAGGGTGGGACACCGGGGAGCTGTTTTTT.

J is TRBJ1-2 and V is TRBV5-1, with D tentatively TRBD1 (6 bases). The germline CDR1 and CDR2 sequences are SGHRS and YFSETQ. The V end lost 4 bases, the J end lost 3 bases, and 19 bases lay between the germline ends. CDR3 length equals 16 residues. Here the CDR3 DNA reads TGCGCCAGCAGCCTCCGCGGGGGCTGGGGGGACTATGGCTACACCTTC. It translates to CASSLRGGWGDYGYTF. The full variable domain, rest sourced from reference TRBV5-1 and TRBJ1-2, is KAGVTQTPRYLIKTRGQQVTLSCSPISGHRSVSWYQQTPGQGLQFLFEYFSETQRNKGNFPGRFSGRQFSNSRSEMNVSTLELGDSALYLCASSLRGGWGDYGYTFGSGTRLTVV.

This clone came up once. This chain joins TRBV9 and TRBJ1-2; perhaps TRBD1 as D (6 bases). V was pared by 3 bases and J by 5 bases, with 20 bases between. CDR3 size: 16 residues. Germline CDR1 and CDR2: SGDLS and YYNGEE. The CDR3 DNA sequence: TGTGCCAGCAGCGCAGACGGGGGGCCGGTAGGGTATGGCTACACCTTC. It is translated as CASSADGGPVGYGYTF.

The V call is TRBV5-1, the J call TRBJ2-5, with 9 bases aligning to TRBD1. The length of the CDR3 is 14 residues. Germline CDR1 and CDR2: SGHRS and YFSETQ. V gave up 3 bases and J gave up 7 bases; unmatched junction bases: 7. This CDR3 is CASSWTGTGLTQYF. The CDR3, as DNA: TGCGCCAGCAGCTGGACCGGGACAGGGTTGACCCAGTACTTC.

The CDR3 sequence is CASSYSGGSTDTQYF. The CDR3 DNA reads as TGTGCCAGCAGTTACTCCGGGGGGAGCACAGATACGCAGTATTTT. The chain recombines TRBV6-5 with TRBJ2-3; 7 nucleotides match TRBD2. V lost 0 bases to trimming and J lost 0 bases; unmatched junction nucleotides: 0. The CDR3 is 15 amino acids. Germline assignment: CDR1 MNHEY and CDR2 SVGAGI.